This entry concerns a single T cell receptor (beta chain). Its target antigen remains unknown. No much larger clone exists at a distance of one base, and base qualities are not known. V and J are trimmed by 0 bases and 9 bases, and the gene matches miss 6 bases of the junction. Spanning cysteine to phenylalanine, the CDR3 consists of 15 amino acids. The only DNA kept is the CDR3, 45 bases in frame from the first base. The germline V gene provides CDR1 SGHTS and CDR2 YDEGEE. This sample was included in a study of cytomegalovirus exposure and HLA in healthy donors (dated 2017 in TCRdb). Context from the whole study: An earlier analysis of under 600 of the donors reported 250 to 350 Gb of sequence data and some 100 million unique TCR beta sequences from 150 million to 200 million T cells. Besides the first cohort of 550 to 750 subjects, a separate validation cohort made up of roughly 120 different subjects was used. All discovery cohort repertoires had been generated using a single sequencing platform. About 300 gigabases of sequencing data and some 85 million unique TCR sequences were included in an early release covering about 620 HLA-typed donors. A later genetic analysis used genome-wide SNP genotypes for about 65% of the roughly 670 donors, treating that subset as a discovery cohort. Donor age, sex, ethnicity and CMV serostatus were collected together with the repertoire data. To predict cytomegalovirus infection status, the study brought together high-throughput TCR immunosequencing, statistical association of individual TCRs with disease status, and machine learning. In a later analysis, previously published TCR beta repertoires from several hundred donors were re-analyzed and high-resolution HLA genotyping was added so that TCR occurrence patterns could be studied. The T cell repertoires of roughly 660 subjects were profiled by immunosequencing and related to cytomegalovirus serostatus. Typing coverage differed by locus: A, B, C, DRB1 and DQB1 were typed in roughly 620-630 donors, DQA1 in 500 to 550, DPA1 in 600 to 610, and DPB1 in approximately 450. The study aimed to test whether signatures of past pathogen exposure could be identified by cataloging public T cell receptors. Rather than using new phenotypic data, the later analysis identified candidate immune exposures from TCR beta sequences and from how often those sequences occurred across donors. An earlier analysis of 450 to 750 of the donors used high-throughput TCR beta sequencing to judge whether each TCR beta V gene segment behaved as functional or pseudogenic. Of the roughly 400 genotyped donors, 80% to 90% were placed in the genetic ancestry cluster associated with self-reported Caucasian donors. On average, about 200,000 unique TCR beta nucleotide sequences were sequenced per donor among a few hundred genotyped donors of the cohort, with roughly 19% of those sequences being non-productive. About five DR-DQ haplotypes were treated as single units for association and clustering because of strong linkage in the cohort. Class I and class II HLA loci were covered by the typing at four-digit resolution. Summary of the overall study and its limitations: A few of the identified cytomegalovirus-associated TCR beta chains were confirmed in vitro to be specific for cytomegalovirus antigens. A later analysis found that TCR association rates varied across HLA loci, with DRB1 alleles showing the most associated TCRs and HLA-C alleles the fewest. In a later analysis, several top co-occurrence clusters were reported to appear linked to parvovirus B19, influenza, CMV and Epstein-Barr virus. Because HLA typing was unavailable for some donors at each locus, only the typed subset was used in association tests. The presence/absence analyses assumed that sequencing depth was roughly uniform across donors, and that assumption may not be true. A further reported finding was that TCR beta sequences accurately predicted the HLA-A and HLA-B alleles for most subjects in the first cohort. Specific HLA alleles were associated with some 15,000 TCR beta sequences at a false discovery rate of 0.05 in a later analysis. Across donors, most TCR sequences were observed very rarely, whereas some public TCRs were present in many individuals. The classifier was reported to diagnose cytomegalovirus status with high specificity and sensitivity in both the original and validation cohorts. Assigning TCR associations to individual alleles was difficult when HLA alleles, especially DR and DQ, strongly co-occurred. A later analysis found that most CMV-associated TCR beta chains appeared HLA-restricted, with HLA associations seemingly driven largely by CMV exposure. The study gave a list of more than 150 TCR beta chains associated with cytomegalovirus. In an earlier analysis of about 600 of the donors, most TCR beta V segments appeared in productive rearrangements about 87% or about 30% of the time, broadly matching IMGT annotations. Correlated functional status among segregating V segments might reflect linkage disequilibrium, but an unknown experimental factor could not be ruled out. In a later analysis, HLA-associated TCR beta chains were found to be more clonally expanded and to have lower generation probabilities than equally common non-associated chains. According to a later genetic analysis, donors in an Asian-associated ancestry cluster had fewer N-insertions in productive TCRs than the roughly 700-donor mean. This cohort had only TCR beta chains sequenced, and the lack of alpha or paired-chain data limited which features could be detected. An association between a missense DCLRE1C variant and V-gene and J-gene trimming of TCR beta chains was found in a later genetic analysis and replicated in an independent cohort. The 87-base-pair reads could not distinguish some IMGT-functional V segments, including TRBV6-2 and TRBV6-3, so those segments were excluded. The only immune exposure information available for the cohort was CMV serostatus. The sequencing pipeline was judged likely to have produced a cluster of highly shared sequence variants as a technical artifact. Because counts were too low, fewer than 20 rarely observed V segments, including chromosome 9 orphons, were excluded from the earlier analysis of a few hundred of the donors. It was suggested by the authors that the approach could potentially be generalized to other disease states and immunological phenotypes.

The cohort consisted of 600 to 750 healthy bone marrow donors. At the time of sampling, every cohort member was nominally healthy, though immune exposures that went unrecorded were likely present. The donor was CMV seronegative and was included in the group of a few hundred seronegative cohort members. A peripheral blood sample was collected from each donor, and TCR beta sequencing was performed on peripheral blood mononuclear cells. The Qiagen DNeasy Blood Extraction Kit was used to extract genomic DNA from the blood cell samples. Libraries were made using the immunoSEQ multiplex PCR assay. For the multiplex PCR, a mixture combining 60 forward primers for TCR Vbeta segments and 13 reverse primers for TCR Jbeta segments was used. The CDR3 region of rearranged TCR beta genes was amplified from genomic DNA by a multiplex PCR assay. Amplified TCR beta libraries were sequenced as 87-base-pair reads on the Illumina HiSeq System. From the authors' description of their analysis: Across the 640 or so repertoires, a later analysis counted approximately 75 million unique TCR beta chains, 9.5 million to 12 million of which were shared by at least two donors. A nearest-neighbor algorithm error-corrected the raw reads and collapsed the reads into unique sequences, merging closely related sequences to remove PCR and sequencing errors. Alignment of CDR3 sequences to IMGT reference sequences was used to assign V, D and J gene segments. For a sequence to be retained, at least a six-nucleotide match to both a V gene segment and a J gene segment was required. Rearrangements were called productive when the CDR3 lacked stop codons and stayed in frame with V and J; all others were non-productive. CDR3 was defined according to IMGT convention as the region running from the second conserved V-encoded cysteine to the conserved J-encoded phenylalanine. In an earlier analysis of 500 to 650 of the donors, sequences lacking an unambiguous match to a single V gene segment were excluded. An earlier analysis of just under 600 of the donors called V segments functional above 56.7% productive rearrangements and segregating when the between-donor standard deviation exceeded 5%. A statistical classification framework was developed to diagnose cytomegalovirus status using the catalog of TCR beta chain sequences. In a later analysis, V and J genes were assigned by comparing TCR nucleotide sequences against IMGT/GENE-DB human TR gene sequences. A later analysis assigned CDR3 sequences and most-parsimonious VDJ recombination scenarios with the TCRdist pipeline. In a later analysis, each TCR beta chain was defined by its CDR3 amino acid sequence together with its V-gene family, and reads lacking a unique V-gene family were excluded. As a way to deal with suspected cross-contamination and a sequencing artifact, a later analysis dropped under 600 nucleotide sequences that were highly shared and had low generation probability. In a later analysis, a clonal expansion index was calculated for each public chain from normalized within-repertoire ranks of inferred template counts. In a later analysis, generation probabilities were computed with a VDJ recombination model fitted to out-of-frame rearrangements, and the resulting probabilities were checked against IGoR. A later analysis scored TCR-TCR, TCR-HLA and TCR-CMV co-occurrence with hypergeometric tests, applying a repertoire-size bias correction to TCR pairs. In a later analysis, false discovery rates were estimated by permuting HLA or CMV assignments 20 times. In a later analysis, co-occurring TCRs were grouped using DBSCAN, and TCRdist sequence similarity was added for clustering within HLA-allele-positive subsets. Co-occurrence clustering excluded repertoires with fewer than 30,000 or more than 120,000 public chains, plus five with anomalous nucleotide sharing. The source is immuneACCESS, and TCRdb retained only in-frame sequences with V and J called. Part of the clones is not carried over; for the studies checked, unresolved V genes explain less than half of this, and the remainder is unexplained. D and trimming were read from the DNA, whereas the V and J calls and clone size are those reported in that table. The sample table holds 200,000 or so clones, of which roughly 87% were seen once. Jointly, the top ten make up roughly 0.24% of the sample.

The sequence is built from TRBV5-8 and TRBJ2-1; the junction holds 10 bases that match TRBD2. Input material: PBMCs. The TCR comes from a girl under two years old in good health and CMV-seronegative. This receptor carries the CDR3 CASSLVLAGEGEQFF. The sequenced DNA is TGTGCCAGCAGCTTGGTTCTAGCGGGAGAAGGTGAGCAGTTCTTC.